The entry below gives a single TCR beta chain sequence along with its context. What it recognizes is unknown. The donors were part of the roughly 130-subject validation cohort, which stood apart from the 666-subject first cohort. The sample comes from a study of cytomegalovirus exposure and HLA in healthy donors. Overall study findings and caveats: Despite most TCR sequences being rare, some public TCRs occurred in many donors. In vitro assays verified that a few CMV-associated chains recognized CMV antigens specifically.

Germline V lookup: CDR1 SGHRS, CDR2 YFSETQ. This CDR3 has 14 amino acids. The J segment lost 4 bases and the V segment lost 4 bases, leaving 4 bases of the junction unmatched. Method: immunoSEQ multiplex PCR; TCRdb's copy keeps in-frame clones and lacks some. The profile shows about 150,000 clones, over 80% of them singletons. The source is a man younger than 30 in good health and CMV-seropositive. This chain joins TRBV5-1 and TRBJ2-3, with 9 positions matching TRBD1. The sample consisted of PBMCs. The CDR3 nucleotides are TGCGCCAGCAGCCTGACAGGGGGATCAGATACGCAGTATTTT. Translated: CASSLTGGSDTQYF.